The 6 T cell receptor beta chains given below trace back to one sample, sequenced in a study of cytomegalovirus exposure and HLA in healthy donors. Primers for the PCR totalled 60 Vbeta and 13 Jbeta. Sequenced by immunoSEQ multiplex PCR; TCRdb stores in-frame clones only, minus some. Among more than 80,000 clones listed, 55% to 75% were seen once. The source material was PBMCs. The receptors derive from a man aged 50 to 59 in good health and CMV-seronegative.

This clone was counted only a few times. The genes are TRBV5-1 and TRBJ1-4; D perhaps matches TRBD1 (6 bases). Trimming removed 0 bases at V and 1 base at J, with 7 bases between. CDR1 and CDR2 (germline): SGHRS, YFSETQ. The CDR3 spans 15 residues. The CDR3 spells CASSLGGGTNEKLFF. CDR3 DNA: TGCGCCAGCAGCTTGGGAGGGGGAACTAATGAAAAACTGTTTTTT.

With regard to this clone: Other nucleotide sequences from this sample produce the same CDR3. The J gene is TRBJ2-7, the V gene TRBV5-1; D might be TRBD2 (6 bases). From germline, CDR1 is SGHRS and CDR2 YFSETQ. Between the trimmed V and J ends, which lost 5 bases and 0 bases, there was a span of 15 bases. The CDR3 is made up of 15 amino acids. CDR3 loop: CASSSTGLRSYEQYF. The CDR3, as DNA: TGCGCCAGCAGTTCAACGGGACTGCGCTCCTACGAGCAGTACTTC.

The sample holds a few counts of this clone. This rearrangement joins TRBV27 to TRBJ1-6, with TRBD1 identical over 9 bases. There are 16 residues in the CDR3. V dropped 6 bases and J dropped 10; count of bases not matched to a gene: 13. Germline CDR1 reads MNHEY; CDR2 reads SMNVEV (reference sequence). Here the CDR3 reads CASRPRQGVYGSPLHF. The DNA for the CDR3 is TGTGCCAGCAGGCCCAGACAGGGGGTCTACGGGTCACCCCTCCACTTT.

The rearrangement links TRBV7-3 to TRBJ1-5; D is undetermined. The CDR3 loop spans 13 amino acids. Trimming left V 5 bases short and J 0 bases short, with 5 bases between. Germline lookup yields CDR1 SGHTA and CDR2 FQGTGA. This CDR3 is CASSQNSNQPQHF. As DNA, the CDR3 is TGTGCCAGCAGCCAAAATAGCAATCAGCCCCAGCATTTT.

The chain links TRBV4-3 to TRBJ1-2, with a tentative D call TRBD1 (5 bases). Per the germline V gene, CDR1 is LGHNA and CDR2 is YSLEER. The CDR3 is made up of 15 amino acids. The V and J ends lost 2 bases and 6 bases respectively, with 16 bases between them. The CDR3 spells CASSQLSGREDGYTF. In DNA, the CDR3 is TGCGCCAGCAGCCAACTTTCGGGCAGGGAGGATGGCTACACCTTC.

The chain has TRBV28 and TRBJ1-2, with D perhaps TRBD1 (5 bases). The V and J ends lost 2 bases and 4 bases respectively, with 8 bases between them. Germline-derived CDR1 and CDR2 are MDHEN and SYDVKM. The CDR3 extends over 13 amino acids. In nucleotides, the CDR3 is TGTGCCAGCAGTTTACAGGGACTCTATGGCTACACCTTC. This codes for CASSLQGLYGYTF.